The T cell receptor beta chain described here comes from a study of cytotoxic CD8 clonotypes in ibrutinib-treated CLL. Overall study: Responses: around 25 partial, 2 complete; after median approximately six years, roughly 14 stayed remitted, some 12 progressed. Study outcomes and limitations: While tracking circulating CD8+ T-cell counts, baseline clonality exceeded that of age-matched healthy donors.

Only in-frame clones appear in the TCRdb table, and some are missing; sequencing was by immunoSEQ multiplex PCR. This table holds some 310,000 clones, more than 65% found once. For this clone: The target antigen is unknown. The same CDR3 arises from other DNA sequences in this sample as well.

The source of this sequence is a human donor with chronic lymphocytic leukemia. The sample consisted of PBMCs, taken before ibrutinib treatment.

This CDR3 is CSVVQNYGYTF. The CDR3, as DNA: TGCAGCGTTGTACAGAACTATGGCTACACCTTC. This rearrangement joins TRBV29-1 to TRBJ1-2; D remains ambiguous. V was shortened by 4 bases and J by 2 bases, with 5 bases between the two germline ends. Germline CDR1 is SQVTM and CDR2 is ANQGSEA. The CDR3 is made up of 11 amino acids.